Listed below are T cell receptor beta chains from one sample, sequenced in a study of blood T cell repertoires in COVID-19. Clones were sequenced by immunoSEQ multiplex PCR, and TCRdb holds only the in-frame ones, with some missing. The data contain some 350,000 clones, roughly 90% of them singletons. The sequenced sample consisted of PBMCs or T cells enriched from blood (not recorded which). The source of these receptors is a woman in her twenties or thirties who had recovered from COVID-19. CDR3s include the opening cysteine and the closing phenylalanine or tryptophan. A D gene is named only where the DNA matches it firmly. Clone size is given for some rows only: seen once, a few or many times, or a class if the clone is expanded.

clone size,D gene,J gene,V gene,CDR3 protein,CDR3 DNA
NA,NA,TRBJ2-1,TRBV7-3,CASSSLQNEQFF,TGTGCCAGCAGCTCCCTCCAGAATGAGCAGTTCTTC
NA,NA,TRBJ2-7,TRBV19,CASSIAGKGKEQYF,TGTGCCAGTAGTATAGCGGGAAAGGGTAAAGAGCAGTACTTC
NA,NA,TRBJ1-3,TRBV28,CASTGPNSGNTIYF,TGTGCCAGCACTGGTCCAAACAGTGGAAACACCATATATTTT
NA,TRBD2,TRBJ2-1,TRBV7-2,CASSLRTSGINEQFF,TGTGCCAGCAGCTTAAGGACTAGCGGGATCAATGAGCAGTTCTTC
NA,NA,TRBJ1-5,TRBV5-8,CASSSVGQLHYQPQHF,TGTGCCAGCAGCTCCGTAGGCCAACTACACTATCAGCCCCAGCATTTT
NA,TRBD2,TRBJ2-7,TRBV4-1,CASSQERESYEQYF,TGCGCCAGCAGCCAAGAGCGGGAGTCCTACGAGCAGTACTTC
NA,TRBD1,TRBJ1-5,TRBV2,CASSAGGRGQGNQPQHF,TGTGCCAGCAGTGCGGGGGGCAGGGGGCAAGGCAATCAGCCCCAGCATTTT
NA,TRBD1,TRBJ1-1,TRBV29-1,CSVDPGQGWTEAFF,TGCAGCGTTGACCCGGGACAGGGTTGGACTGAAGCTTTCTTT
once,TRBD2,TRBJ2-1,TRBV13,CASSLGPTFGREKGEQFF,TGTGCCAGCAGCTTAGGACCCACGTTCGGGAGGGAGAAGGGCGAGCAGTTCTTC
NA,NA,TRBJ2-5,TRBV7-9,CASSLEPPGTQYF,TGTGCCAGCAGCTTAGAGCCCCCCGGGACCCAGTACTTC
NA,NA,TRBJ2-7,TRBV7-9,CASSLVRGADEQYF,TGTGCCAGCAGCTTAGTCAGGGGGGCGGACGAGCAGTACTTC
NA,TRBD2,TRBJ2-7,TRBV28,CASTLAGASYEQYF,TGTGCCAGCACTCTCGCGGGAGCCTCCTACGAGCAGTACTTC
NA,TRBD2,TRBJ2-2,TRBV24-1,CATGHLAGGPSGELFF,TGTGCCACCGGACACTTAGCGGGGGGGCCGTCCGGGGAGCTGTTTTTT
NA,NA,TRBJ2-3,TRBV6-6,CASSWVSGGTDTQYF,TGTGCCAGCAGTTGGGTCTCCGGGGGCACAGATACGCAGTATTTT
NA,NA,TRBJ1-3,TRBV11-2,CASSLGTGYSGNTIYF,TGTGCCAGCAGCTTAGGTACAGGGTACTCTGGAAACACCATATATTTT
NA,NA,TRBJ2-1,TRBV5-1,CASSRVVGEGYNEQFF,TGCGCCAGCAGCCGAGTCGTGGGAGAAGGTTACAATGAGCAGTTCTTC
NA,TRBD1,TRBJ2-3,TRBV5-1,CASSFGQGPSTDTQYF,TGCGCCAGCAGCTTCGGACAGGGGCCGAGCACAGATACGCAGTATTTT
NA,TRBD1,TRBJ2-2,TRBV2,CASTEQGPRGELFF,TGTGCCAGCACCGAACAGGGGCCTCGCGGGGAGCTGTTTTTT
once,TRBD2,TRBJ2-2,TRBV9,CASSGVGGGATGELFF,TGTGCCAGCAGCGGGGTCGGCGGGGGGGCCACCGGGGAGCTGTTTTTT
NA,NA,TRBJ1-1,TRBV13,CASSPGLGTEAFF,TGTGCCAGCAGCCCAGGGTTGGGCACTGAAGCTTTCTTT
NA,NA,TRBJ1-1,TRBV18,CASSQGENTEAFF,TGTGCCAGCTCACAGGGGGAGAACACTGAAGCTTTCTTT
NA,NA,TRBJ1-5,TRBV24-1,CATSDPTGGNQPQHF,TGTGCCACCAGTGACCCTACCGGGGGCAATCAGCCCCAGCATTTT
NA,TRBD1,TRBJ1-2,TRBV19,CASSSGTGSYGYTF,TGTGCCAGTAGTAGCGGGACAGGCAGCTATGGCTACACCTTC
NA,TRBD2,TRBJ2-7,TRBV7-9,CASSPSVGAGGSYEQYF,TGTGCCAGCAGCCCCAGTGTGGGAGCGGGGGGCTCCTACGAGCAGTACTTC
once,NA,TRBJ2-7,TRBV11-2,CASSPLSYEQYF,TGTGCCAGCAGCCCCCTCTCCTACGAGCAGTACTTC
NA,NA,TRBJ1-6,TRBV10-3,CAISVTAPFYNSPLHF,TGTGCCATCAGTGTGACAGCACCTTTCTATAATTCACCCCTCCACTTT
NA,NA,TRBJ2-3,TRBV6-2/TRBV6-3,CASSTRGGTDTQYF,TGTGCCAGCAGTACCAGGGGGGGCACAGATACGCAGTATTTT
NA,NA,TRBJ1-2,TRBV7-2,CASSLAPGDYGYTF,TGTGCCAGCAGCTTAGCGCCGGGGGACTATGGCTACACCTTC
NA,TRBD1,TRBJ2-7,TRBV25-1,CASSEYYPRTGQGSEQYF,TGTGCCAGCAGTGAATATTACCCGAGGACAGGACAAGGGAGCGAGCAGTACTTC
NA,NA,TRBJ2-3,TRBV5-8,CASSFGRASTDTQYF,TGTGCCAGCAGCTTTGGGCGGGCCAGCACAGATACGCAGTATTTT